One and the same sample provided the 20 T cell receptor beta chains below, sequenced in a study of OX40 agonist ivuxolimab in advanced cancers. The method was immunoSEQ multiplex PCR; TCRdb's version includes in-frame clones alone and lacks a portion of them. The sample lists around 120,000 clones, roughly nine tenths occurring once. Sequenced here: CD4+ or CD8+ T cells sorted from blood, sampled in a trial of the OX40 agonist ivuxolimab. Receptor source: an adult with an advanced solid tumor such as melanoma, head and neck, liver or kidney cancer.

The chain carries TRBV6-5 and TRBJ1-1; D uncertain. The CDR3 is 11 amino acids. CDR1 MNHEY and CDR2 SVGAGI come from the germline V gene. The V end lost 7 bases, the J end lost 0 bases, and 3 bases lay between the germline ends. The CDR3 protein is CASTMNTEAFF. The CDR3, as DNA: TGTGCCAGCACCATGAACACTGAAGCTTTCTTT.

The table lists this clone with a count of one. J is TRBJ2-6 and V is TRBV28, with 7 bases lining up with TRBD1. The CDR3 extends over 16 amino acids. Looked up from germline, CDR1 is MDHEN and CDR2 is SYDVKM. V was clipped by 5 bases and J by 0 bases; unmatched bases: 4. The CDR3 DNA reads TGTGCCAGCAGTCCGGGACAGATCTCTGGGGCCAACGTCCTGACTTTC. The encoded protein is CASSPGQISGANVLTF.

The chain has TRBV30 and TRBJ2-2; possibly TRBD2 for D (5 bases). V dropped 0 bases and J dropped 0 bases, with 8 bases sitting between them. From germline, CDR1 is GTSNPN and CDR2 SVGIG (reference sequence). The CDR3 consists of 15 residues. This CDR3 reads CAWSVGRANTGELFF. Written as DNA, the CDR3 is TGTGCCTGGAGTGTTGGGCGGGCGAACACCGGGGAGCTGTTTTTT.

The chain is built from TRBV5-4 and TRBJ2-7, with no clear D. Trimming removed 2 bases from V and 2 bases from J, with 8 bases in between. Germline CDR1 and CDR2: SGHNT and YYREEE (reference sequence). The CDR3 extends over 13 amino acids. This CDR3 is CASSLNPAYEQYF. CDR3 in DNA: TGTGCCAGCAGCTTAAATCCAGCCTACGAGCAGTACTTC.

This chain links TRBV6-5 with TRBJ1-5, with D perhaps matching TRBD1 (5 bases). The CDR3 has 15 amino acids. V was cut by 6 bases and J by 7 bases, with 19 bases left in between. Germline values: CDR1 MNHEY, CDR2 SVGAGI. The CDR3 region is CASRMMGPTGQPQHF. DNA of the CDR3: TGTGCCAGCAGAATGATGGGGCCCACTGGGCAGCCCCAGCATTTT.

The chain joins TRBV4-3 to TRBJ2-7; D uncertain. Looked up from germline, CDR1 is LGHNA and CDR2 is YSLEER. With 4 bases removed from V and 0 bases from J, the gap between germline ends came to 7 bases. The CDR3 loop spans 13 amino acids. CDR3 nucleotide sequence: TGCGCCAGCAGCCTTACTGGCTCCTACGAGCAGTACTTC. Protein sequence: CASSLTGSYEQYF.

The chain combines TRBV19 with TRBJ1-5; TRBD1 might be the D (6 bases). The CDR3 loop spans 16 amino acids. Germline CDR1 is LNHDA and CDR2 is SQIVND (reference sequence). V was shortened by 1 base and J by 4 bases, with 14 bases between the two germline ends. This chain's CDR3 is CASSIGNGQGNQPQHF. In DNA form, the CDR3 reads TGTGCCAGTAGTATAGGAAACGGGCAGGGGAATCAGCCCCAGCATTTT.

This chain uses TRBV11-2 with TRBJ1-1; no firm D call. Deletions cut 3 bases from V and 3 bases from J, with 8 bases between. Germline lookup yields CDR1 SGHAT and CDR2 FQNNGV. This CDR3 has 13 amino acids. The CDR3 sequence is CASSFSGDTEAFF. CDR3 nucleotides: TGTGCCAGCAGCTTCTCAGGAGACACTGAAGCTTTCTTT.

The J gene is TRBJ1-1, the V gene TRBV7-2; D is uncertain. The germline CDR1 and CDR2 sequences are SGHTA and FQGNSA. Trimming pared 5 bases from V and 3 bases from J, leaving 13 bases between. The CDR3 runs to 14 residues. CDR3 residues: CASSLVERYTEAFF. CDR3 bases: TGTGCCAGCAGCCTGGTTGAACGTTACACTGAAGCTTTCTTT.

The chain is built from TRBV28 and TRBJ2-1; D remains unclear. The CDR3 sequence is 13 residues long. Trimming removed 6 bases at V and 7 bases at J, with 13 bases between. Germline V lookup: CDR1 MDHEN, CDR2 SYDVKM. CDR3 sequence: CASRLPTRNEQFF. The CDR3 DNA sequence: TGTGCCAGCAGATTACCGACGAGAAATGAGCAGTTCTTC.

V and J are TRBV5-1 and TRBJ2-5, with 9 bases matching TRBD2. CDR3 length: 14 residues. In germline, CDR1 is SGHRS, CDR2 YFSETQ. J was trimmed by 1 base and V by 6 bases; bases with no gene match: 4. The CDR3 nucleotides read TGCGCCAGCACCTGGACTAGCGCCCAAGAGACCCAGTACTTC. It specifies CASTWTSAQETQYF.

The gene calls are TRBV19 and TRBJ2-5; maybe TRBD1 (8 bases). Germline values: CDR1 LNHDA, CDR2 SQIVND (reference sequence). CDR3 length equals 15 residues. Trimming stripped 3 bases from V and 4 bases from J, with 15 bases between. The DNA for the CDR3 is TGTGCCAGTAGTATCCAGGACAGGGAGGGAGAGACCCAGTACTTC. This encodes CASSIQDREGETQYF.

This rearrangement joins TRBV7-2 to TRBJ2-5; 15 bases are shared with TRBD2. Looked up from germline, CDR1 is SGHTA and CDR2 is FQGNSA. Trimming at V came to 4 bases and at J to 11 bases, leaving 11 bases not matched to a gene. CDR3 length: 16 residues. The CDR3 DNA follows: TGTGCCAGCAGCTCCTCCCCAGGACTAGCGGGGGGGGAGCAGTACTTC. This translates into CASSSSPGLAGGEQYF. Full variable domain (remainder filled in from reference TRBV7-2 and TRBJ2-5): GAGVSQSPSNKVTEKGKDVELRCDPISGHTALYWYRQSLGQGLEFLIYFQGNSAPDKSGLPSDRFSAERTGGSVSTLTIQRTQQEDSAVYLCASSSSPGLAGGEQYFGPGTRLLVL.

The chain combines TRBV2 with TRBJ1-3; D is undetermined. Per germline, CDR1 SNHLY and CDR2 FYNNEI. This CDR3 spans 14 amino acids. V was trimmed by 2 bases and J by 0 bases, leaving 5 bases between them. For the CDR3, the DNA is TGTGCCAGCAGTGAACCGCGCTCTGGAAACACCATATATTTT. This sequence encodes CASSEPRSGNTIYF.

The gene calls are TRBV2 and TRBJ2-5; 8 bases align to TRBD1. The germline gives CDR1 SNHLY, CDR2 FYNNEI. The CDR3 loop spans 15 amino acids. Losses at the gene ends were 0 bases for V and 5 bases for J; bases not matched to a gene: 5. The CDR3 is CASSEAPGDRETQYF. Here the CDR3 DNA reads TGTGCCAGCAGTGAAGCGCCCGGGGACAGGGAGACCCAGTACTTC. The full variable domain, with the rest looked up from reference TRBV2 and TRBJ2-5, is EPEVTQTPSHQVTQMGQEVILRCVPISNHLYFYWYRQILGQKVEFLVSFYNNEISEKSEIFDDQFSVERPDGSNFTLKIRSTKLEDSAMYFCASSEAPGDRETQYFGPGTRLLVL.

This chain connects TRBV6-6 to TRBJ2-7; no clear D. Deletions cut 7 bases from V and 5 bases from J, with 15 bases between. Germline CDR1 MNHNY, CDR2 SVGAGI (reference sequence). The CDR3 covers 13 residues. The chain's CDR3 is CASTKGRSNEQYF. As DNA, the CDR3 is TGTGCCAGCACAAAAGGCAGGAGCAACGAGCAGTACTTC.

The genes are TRBV19 and TRBJ2-7, with 11 bases identical to TRBD1. V lost 2 bases, J lost 6 bases, and 9 bases stayed unmatched. The CDR3 runs 16 residues. Germline CDR1 is LNHDA and CDR2 is SQIVND (reference sequence). CDR3 DNA: TGTGCCAGTAGTATAATCCCCACCGGGACAGGGGGCGAGCAGTACTTC. Translation: CASSIIPTGTGGEQYF.

The chain employs TRBV6-4 and TRBJ2-3; TRBD2 might be the D (6 bases). The CDR3 is 11 amino acids. The V gene's germline CDR1 is MRHNA and CDR2 SNTAGT. Trimming shortened V by 10 bases and J by 6 bases, and 11 bases separated the two germline ends. The CDR3 DNA is TGTGCCACCGGAAGCGGGGATACGCAGTATTTT. Its protein product is CATGSGDTQYF.

The gene calls are TRBV2 and TRBJ1-5, with 9 bases lining up with TRBD1. Germline values: CDR1 SNHLY, CDR2 FYNNEI. J was trimmed by 2 bases and V by 2 bases; bases with no gene match: 1. The CDR3 covers 15 residues. The CDR3 DNA is TGTGCCAGCAGTGAATGGGACAGGGGCAATCAGCCCCAGCATTTT. Its translation is CASSEWDRGNQPQHF.

The chain uses TRBV6-5 and TRBJ1-5; D remains ambiguous. V lost 0 bases to trimming and J lost 1 base, with 1 base between them. In germline, CDR1 is MNHEY, CDR2 SVGAGI. The CDR3 spans 13 residues. CDR3 DNA sequence: TGTGCCAGCAGTTACTCCAGCAATCAGCCCCAGCATTTT. Its translation: CASSYSSNQPQHF.